The clone carrying this T cell receptor beta chain showed up just a few times. Its antigen is not identified. The data belong to a study of cytomegalovirus exposure and HLA in healthy donors. Whole-study findings and limits: When a later analysis was performed, an Asian-associated ancestry cluster reportedly had fewer N-insertions than the approximately 680-donor mean.

Primers included in the PCR were 60 Vbeta and 13 Jbeta primers. The method was immunoSEQ multiplex PCR; TCRdb's version includes in-frame clones alone and lacks a portion of them. The sample has 150,000 to 200,000 clones; just under 80% are singletons. V gave up 2 bases and J gave up 5 bases, with 18 bases separating them. The CDR3 consists of 16 residues. Germline V gene lookup returns CDR1 LNHDA and CDR2 SQIVND (reference sequence). The material sequenced was PBMCs. The clonotype comes from a woman aged 50 to 65 in good health and CMV-seronegative. The chain uses TRBV19 and TRBJ2-5; D might be TRBD1 (6 bases). The DNA of the CDR3 is TGTGCCAGTAGTATAAGGGGGAAAGGGAGATTGGAGACCCAGTACTTC. Its protein product is CASSIRGKGRLETQYF.